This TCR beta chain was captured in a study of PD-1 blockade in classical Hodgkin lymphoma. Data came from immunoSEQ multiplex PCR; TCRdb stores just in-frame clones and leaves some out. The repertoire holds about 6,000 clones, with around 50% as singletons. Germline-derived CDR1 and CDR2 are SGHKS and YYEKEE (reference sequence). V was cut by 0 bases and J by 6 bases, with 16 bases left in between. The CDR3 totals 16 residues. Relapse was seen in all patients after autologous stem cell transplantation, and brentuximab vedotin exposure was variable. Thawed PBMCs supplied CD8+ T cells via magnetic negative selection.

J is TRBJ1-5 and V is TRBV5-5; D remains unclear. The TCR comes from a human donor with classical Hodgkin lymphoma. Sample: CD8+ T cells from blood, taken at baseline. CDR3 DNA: TGTGCCAGCAGCTTGGGTACCGGGCCTCCCAGTCAGCCCCAGCATTTT. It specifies CASSLGTGPPSQPQHF.